A selection of T cell receptor beta chains follows, all from one sample in a study of T cells in Graves' hyperthyroidism and ophthalmopathy. Each CDR3 protein gets one entry after TCRdb re-called the multiplex PCR reads with MiXCR. The table has 540,000 or so distinct CDR3 sequences, approximately 14% seen once. Sequencing was performed on blood. All receptors derive from a woman under 40 with Graves' hyperthyroidism. The CDR3 runs from the conserved cysteine through the conserved F or W. A D gene is named only where the DNA matches it firmly. For some rows the clone size is stated as once, few or many, or as a class when expanded; others skip it.

j_call: TRBJ2-1
d_call: .
cdr3_length: 12
clone_size: many
v_call: TRBV27
cdr3_aa: CASRTLGAEQFF
cdr3_nt: TGTGCCAGCAGGACTCTAGGGGCTGAGCAGTTCTTC

j_call: TRBJ1-5
d_call: .
cdr3_length: 13
clone_size: .
v_call: TRBV27
cdr3_aa: CASSLSLPQPQHF
cdr3_nt: TGTGCCAGCAGTTTATCTCTCCCTCAGCCCCAGCATTTT

j_call: TRBJ1-4
d_call: TRBD1
cdr3_length: 15
clone_size: many
v_call: TRBV30
cdr3_aa: CAWSVPGQGNEKLFF
cdr3_nt: TGTGCCTGGAGTGTACCGGGACAGGGAAATGAAAAACTGTTTTTT

j_call: TRBJ1-4
d_call: TRBD1
cdr3_length: 13
clone_size: .
v_call: TRBV29-1
cdr3_aa: CSVSDRGGEKLFF
cdr3_nt: TGCAGCGTATCGGACAGGGGAGGCGAAAAACTGTTTTTT

j_call: TRBJ2-7
d_call: .
cdr3_length: 13
clone_size: .
v_call: TRBV7-9
cdr3_aa: CASSSTPYSKQYF
cdr3_nt: TGTGCCAGCAGTTCGACTCCCTACTCCAAGCAGTACTTC

j_call: TRBJ2-1
d_call: .
cdr3_length: 12
clone_size: .
v_call: TRBV20-1
cdr3_aa: CSARLAYNEQFF
cdr3_nt: TGCAGTGCTAGACTAGCCTACAATGAGCAGTTCTTC

j_call: TRBJ2-1
d_call: TRBD1
cdr3_length: 15
clone_size: few
v_call: TRBV24-1
cdr3_aa: CATSMGTGTYNEQFF
cdr3_nt: TGTGCCACCAGCATGGGGACAGGGACATACAATGAGCAGTTCTTC

j_call: TRBJ2-5
d_call: .
cdr3_length: 13
clone_size: .
v_call: TRBV14
cdr3_aa: CASSTPGQETQYF
cdr3_nt: TGTGCCAGCAGCACCCCCGGGCAAGAGACCCAGTACTTC

j_call: TRBJ2-4
d_call: .
cdr3_length: 15
clone_size: .
v_call: TRBV20-1
cdr3_aa: CSATFGGSTQNIQYF
cdr3_nt: TGCAGTGCTACCTTCGGGGGTAGCACCCAAAACATTCAGTACTTC

j_call: TRBJ2-7
d_call: .
cdr3_length: 11
clone_size: .
v_call: TRBV28
cdr3_aa: CASNAADEQYF
cdr3_nt: TGTGCCAGCAATGCAGCCGACGAGCAGTACTTC

j_call: TRBJ2-2
d_call: .
cdr3_length: 21
clone_size: few
v_call: TRBV7-9
cdr3_aa: CASSLVHPKRASPLGAGELFF
cdr3_nt: TGTGCCAGCAGCTTAGTCCACCCCAAGCGGGCGAGCCCCCTTGGGGCCGGGGAGCTGTTTTTT

j_call: TRBJ1-1
d_call: TRBD1
cdr3_length: 12
clone_size: .
v_call: TRBV20-1
cdr3_aa: CSATTGVTEAFF
cdr3_nt: TGCAGTGCGACGACAGGGGTTACTGAAGCTTTCTTT

j_call: TRBJ2-5
d_call: TRBD2
cdr3_length: 15
clone_size: .
v_call: TRBV6-5
cdr3_aa: CASSYSTSGARTQYF
cdr3_nt: TGTGCCAGCAGTTACTCGACTAGCGGGGCCAGAACCCAGTACTTC

j_call: TRBJ2-7
d_call: .
cdr3_length: 14
clone_size: few
v_call: TRBV5-6
cdr3_aa: CASSLGRLHYEQYF
cdr3_nt: TGTGCCAGCAGCTTGGGTCGACTTCACTACGAGCAGTACTTC

j_call: TRBJ2-5
d_call: TRBD1
cdr3_length: 12
clone_size: .
v_call: TRBV29-1
cdr3_aa: CSVDRGKETQYF
cdr3_nt: TGCAGCGTTGACAGGGGGAAAGAGACCCAGTACTTC

j_call: TRBJ2-2
d_call: .
cdr3_length: 15
clone_size: many
v_call: TRBV11-2
cdr3_aa: CASSPVGRNTGELFF
cdr3_nt: TGTGCCAGCAGCCCTGTCGGGCGGAACACCGGGGAGCTGTTTTTT

j_call: TRBJ1-1
d_call: .
cdr3_length: 14
clone_size: .
v_call: TRBV4-1
cdr3_aa: CASSHREGRTEAFF
cdr3_nt: TGCGCCAGCAGCCACCGAGAGGGGCGAACTGAAGCTTTCTTT

j_call: TRBJ2-1
d_call: TRBD2
cdr3_length: 19
clone_size: many
v_call: TRBV29-1
cdr3_aa: CSVEDQSRLAGEFYNEQFF
cdr3_nt: TGCAGCGTTGAAGATCAAAGCCGACTAGCGGGGGAGTTCTACAATGAGCAGTTCTTC

j_call: TRBJ2-1
d_call: TRBD2
cdr3_length: 14
clone_size: few
v_call: TRBV27
cdr3_aa: CASIGTSSLNEQFF
cdr3_nt: TGTGCCAGCATCGGGACTAGCAGCCTCAATGAGCAGTTCTTC

j_call: TRBJ1-5
d_call: .
cdr3_length: 17
clone_size: few
v_call: TRBV5-5
cdr3_aa: CASSPPWTEHSNQPQHF
cdr3_nt: TGTGCCAGCAGCCCACCTTGGACAGAGCATAGCAATCAGCCCCAGCATTTT

j_call: TRBJ2-7
d_call: TRBD2
cdr3_length: 15
clone_size: .
v_call: TRBV11-1
cdr3_aa: CASSLGSGTSAEQYF
cdr3_nt: TGTGCCAGCAGCTTGGGTAGCGGGACGTCGGCCGAGCAGTACTTC

j_call: TRBJ1-2
d_call: TRBD1
cdr3_length: 13
clone_size: many
v_call: TRBV7-2
cdr3_aa: CASSHRDSYGYTF
cdr3_nt: TGTGCCAGCAGCCACCGGGACAGCTATGGCTACACCTTC